The next 21 T cell receptor beta chains were all read from a single sample in a study of cytomegalovirus exposure and HLA in healthy donors. Sequencing was performed with immunoSEQ multiplex PCR; in TCRdb, only in-frame clones are kept and a portion is missing. The table lists some 270,000 clones, around 85% of them singletons, with 0.95% to 1.1% in the top ten. The sample consisted of PBMCs. Receptors originate from a woman younger than 30 in good health and CMV-seronegative.

The V and J genes are TRBV11-1 and TRBJ2-3; 11 nucleotides line up with TRBD1. Losses at the gene ends were 6 bases for V and 6 bases for J; bases not matched to a gene: 8. The germline V gene has CDR1 SGHAT and CDR2 FQDESV (reference sequence). The CDR3 is 15 amino acids. The CDR3 region has the DNA TGTGCCAGCAGTCCCGGACAGGGGGCGCATGATACGCAGTATTTT. Translating it yields CASSPGQGAHDTQYF.

The chain recombines TRBV10-1 with TRBJ2-7; D unresolved. In germline, CDR1 is WNHNN, CDR2 SYGVQD (reference sequence). Trimming left V 3 bases short and J 0 bases short, with 6 bases between. The CDR3 length is 13 residues. The CDR3, as DNA: TGCGCCAGCAGTGACCGGAGCTCCTACGAGCAGTACTTC. Its protein product is CASSDRSSYEQYF.

This chain joins TRBV5-6 and TRBJ1-1, with a weak D call TRBD1 (6 bases). The CDR3 extends over 14 amino acids. The V end lost 4 bases, the J end lost 0 bases, and 10 bases lay between the germline ends. Looked up from germline, CDR1 is SGHDT and CDR2 is YYEEEE. CDR3 protein: CASSPGTLNTEAFF. CDR3 sequence (DNA): TGTGCCAGCAGCCCCGGGACATTGAACACTGAAGCTTTCTTT.

The rearrangement uses TRBV7-3 and TRBJ1-1, with D unclear. There are 13 residues in the CDR3. From germline, CDR1 is SGHTA and CDR2 FQGTGA. The germline V and J ends were trimmed by 0 bases and 6 bases, with 8 bases remaining between them. The CDR3: CASSLTARSEAFF. In DNA, the CDR3 is TGTGCCAGCAGCTTAACAGCCCGCTCTGAAGCTTTCTTT.

This clone is a singleton in its sample. This chain joins TRBV30 and TRBJ1-5, with D unresolved. This CDR3 region has 15 residues. V was cut by 5 bases and J by 0 bases, with 14 bases left in between. Germline V gene sequence: CDR1 GTSNPN, CDR2 SVGIG (reference sequence). The CDR3 DNA follows: TGTGCCTGGGGAGTTACGGGGATTAGCAATCAGCCCCAGCATTTT. Translated: CAWGVTGISNQPQHF. Variable domain in full (rest from reference TRBV30 and TRBJ1-5): SQTIHQWPATLVQPVGSPLSLECTVEGTSNPNLYWYRQAAGRGLQLLFYSVGIGQISSEVPQNLSASRPQDRQFILSSKKLLLSDSGFYLCAWGVTGISNQPQHFGDGTRLSIL.

This clone was observed a handful of times. The conserved final phenylalanine or tryptophan is absent from the CDR3, which likely points to a read error. The limits of the CDR3 on the DNA are not certain, so only TCRdb's listed CDR3 is given. This chain's CDR3 is CASSEAPSQGRVGSLL. The chain carries TRBV6-1 and TRBJ1-4; the DNA was not compared with TRBD1, the D call given in the table. The germline CDR1 and CDR2 sequences are MNHNS and SASEGT. The CDR3 has 16 amino acids, counting both end residues.

This clone was seen a single time. The rearrangement links TRBV6-5 to TRBJ2-2; D might be TRBD1 (5 bases). This CDR3 has 15 amino acids. The V gene lost 0 bases and the J gene lost 6 bases, with 11 bases spanning the gap. Germline lookup yields CDR1 MNHEY and CDR2 SVGAGI. This chain's CDR3 is CASSYSRGTPGELFF. Written as DNA, the CDR3 is TGTGCCAGCAGTTACTCAAGGGGAACACCCGGGGAGCTGTTTTTT.

The gene calls are TRBV11-2 and TRBJ2-2, with D perhaps TRBD2 (6 bases). The germline gives CDR1 SGHAT, CDR2 FQNNGV. The CDR3 contains 17 residues. Trimming removed 1 base from V and 9 bases from J, with 21 bases in between. This CDR3 reads CASSLGWDSQIRRELFF. Here the CDR3 DNA reads TGTGCCAGCAGCTTAGGATGGGACTCCCAGATTCGGAGGGAGCTGTTTTTT.

In this sample, this clone turned up once. The V call is TRBV6-5, the J call TRBJ2-7; tentative D call: TRBD2 (5 bases). Germline CDR1 reads MNHEY; CDR2 reads SVGAGI. Trimming removed 0 bases from V and 3 bases from J, with 15 bases in between. This CDR3 spans 16 amino acids. The DNA for the CDR3 is TGTGCCAGCAGTTACTCGATTGCGGGTGAGAGCTACGAGCAGTACTTC. Its translation is CASSYSIAGESYEQYF.

The V call is TRBV28, the J call TRBJ2-5; D gene ambiguous. Trimming removed 2 bases from V and 0 bases from J, with 7 bases in between. In germline, CDR1 is MDHEN, CDR2 SYDVKM. The CDR3 covers 14 residues. The CDR3 DNA reads as TGTGCCAGCAGTTTAGCGGCGCACCAAGAGACCCAGTACTTC. Translation: CASSLAAHQETQYF.

The rearrangement uses TRBV11-3 and TRBJ2-7, with D uncertain. Germline V CDR1 and CDR2: SGHNT, YENEEA. Deletions cut 0 bases from V and 7 bases from J, with 13 bases between. This CDR3 is built from 14 residues. In DNA, the CDR3 is TGTGCCAGCAGCTTAGAGTTTGGTAGTTGGGAGCAGTACTTC. This gives the protein CASSLEFGSWEQYF.

This chain joins TRBV4-3 and TRBJ2-7; 11 nucleotides match TRBD1. V lost 0 bases and J lost 5; bases outside the gene matches: 3. Per germline, CDR1 LGHNA and CDR2 YSLEER. This CDR3 has 15 residues. The chain's CDR3 is CASSQEGQGAHEQYF. The CDR3 DNA sequence: TGCGCCAGCAGCCAAGAAGGACAGGGGGCGCACGAGCAGTACTTC.

This chain links TRBV27 with TRBJ2-2; 9 bases map to TRBD1. The ends lost 8 bases at V and 3 bases at J; junction bases unmatched: 4. This CDR3 comprises 14 residues. The V gene's germline CDR1 is MNHEY and CDR2 SMNVEV (reference sequence). CDR3 in amino acids: CASSGTGYTGELFF. In DNA form, the CDR3 reads TGTGCCAGCTCCGGGACAGGGTACACCGGGGAGCTGTTTTTT.

This clone showed up just once. The V gene is TRBV11-3, the J gene TRBJ2-7; a weak D match, TRBD1 (6 bases). The length of the CDR3 is 14 residues. The V end lost 1 base, the J end lost 6 bases, and 13 bases lay between the germline ends. The germline V gene encodes CDR1 SGHNT and CDR2 YENEEA. CDR3 DNA: TGTGCCAGCAGCTTAGGGTCCCCAGGGGCCGAGCAGTACTTC. Translation gives CASSLGSPGAEQYF.

The V call is TRBV30, the J call TRBJ1-2; D not resolved. Trimming removed 5 bases at V and 8 bases at J, with 15 bases between. CDR3 length: 12 residues. Per the germline V gene, CDR1 is GTSNPN and CDR2 is SVGIG (reference sequence). This chain's CDR3 is CAWGPVGGGYTF. CDR3 nucleotide sequence: TGTGCCTGGGGCCCAGTTGGCGGAGGCTACACCTTC.

The rearrangement uses TRBV4-1 and TRBJ1-6; D is unresolved. This CDR3 has 17 amino acids. With 0 bases removed from V and 0 bases from J, the gap between germline ends came to 9 bases. Germline V gives CDR1 MGHRA, CDR2 YSYEKL. This CDR3 reads CASSQDSESSYNSPLHF. The CDR3 region has the DNA TGCGCCAGCAGCCAAGATTCTGAGAGCTCCTATAATTCACCCCTCCACTTT.

This chain joins TRBV28 and TRBJ1-1; 7 bases agree with TRBD1. This CDR3 is 15 amino acids long. CDR1 and CDR2 (germline): MDHEN, SYDVKM. Trimming at V came to 6 bases and at J to 1 base, leaving 8 bases not matched to a gene. CDR3 protein: CASSAIGTENTEAFF. In DNA form, the CDR3 reads TGTGCCAGCAGCGCGATTGGGACAGAGAACACTGAAGCTTTCTTT. Complete variable domain (other parts from reference TRBV28 and TRBJ1-1): DVKVTQSSRYLVKRTGEKVFLECVQDMDHENMFWYRQDPGLGLRLIYFSYDVKMKEKGDIPEGYSVSREKKERFSLILESASTNQTSMYLCASSAIGTENTEAFFGQGTRLTVV.

CDR3 bases: TGTGCCAGCAGCTATGCCGGGACAGAGCAGTTCTTC. It specifies CASSYAGTEQFF. The chain couples TRBV7-6 to TRBJ2-1; D possibly corresponds to TRBD1 (6 bases). With 4 bases removed from V and 10 bases from J, the gap between germline ends came to 11 bases. The CDR3 is 12 amino acids. Germline-derived CDR1 and CDR2 are SGHVS and FNYEAQ.

This clone was detected only a few times. The chain links TRBV6-5 to TRBJ1-2; D might be TRBD1 (5 bases). V was pared by 1 base and J by 9 bases, with 15 bases between. The CDR3 consists of 14 residues. Germline-derived CDR1 and CDR2 are MNHEY and SVGAGI. The DNA for the CDR3 is TGTGCCAGCAGTTACTGGGTAGGGGCGGCACGCTACACCTTC. It encodes CASSYWVGAARYTF.

The rearrangement joins TRBV27 to TRBJ2-3; D might be TRBD2 (6 bases). The V end was cut by 6 bases, the J end by 3 bases, with 16 bases between. CDR3 length: 15 residues. Germline CDR1 reads MNHEY; CDR2 reads SMNVEV (reference sequence). CDR3: CASRRGGRETDTQYF. The CDR3 coding sequence is TGTGCCAGCAGGAGAGGAGGGAGAGAAACAGATACGCAGTATTTT.

The genes are TRBV28 and TRBJ2-5, with a tentative D call TRBD2 (6 bases). Germline V CDR1 and CDR2: MDHEN, SYDVKM. The CDR3 extends over 13 amino acids. Trimming removed 3 bases at V and 5 bases at J, with 10 bases between. CDR3 DNA sequence: TGTGCCAGCAGTTTGGAAGGGAGGGAGACCCAGTACTTC. Translation gives CASSLEGRETQYF.